The 8 T cell receptor beta chains listed next were all sequenced from one sample in a study. TCRdb called the 5' RACE reads again in MiXCR, with one record for every CDR3 protein. The table has some 12,000 distinct CDR3 sequences, more than 40% seen once. Sequencing used tumor-infiltrating naive CD4+ T cells sorted from the breast tumor. Subset described: naive CD4+ T cells, CD4+CD45RA+CD25-. The receptors shown here come from a female donor with breast cancer.

This clonotype was picked up one time. The chain recombines TRBV18 with TRBJ2-7; no clear D. This CDR3 has 12 residues. Trimming took off 2 bases at V and 3 bases at J, with 5 bases between the two ends. Germline-derived CDR1 and CDR2 are KGHSH and LQKENI. The CDR3 bases are TGTGCCAGCTCACCAGAGTTCTACGAGCAGTACTTC. Translation gives CASSPEFYEQYF.

The genes are TRBV5-1 and TRBJ2-2; unclear D gene. This CDR3 has 13 amino acids. CDR1 is SGHRS, CDR2 YFSETQ, per germline. Trimming took 3 bases from V and 5 from J, leaving 8 bases between them. CDR3 sequence reads: CASSSQGTGELFF. CDR3 sequence (DNA): TGCGCCAGCAGCTCGCAAGGGACCGGGGAGCTGTTTTTT.

The CDR3 region has the DNA TGTGCCAGCATGAGGGAGGGAATTTCTGGGGCCAACGTCCTGACTTTC. Amino acid sequence: CASMREGISGANVLTF. The chain is built from TRBV27 and TRBJ2-6; 7 bases are shared with TRBD2. The CDR3 totals 16 residues. With 7 bases clipped from V and 1 base from J, the junction kept 7 bases outside the gene matches. Germline V gives CDR1 MNHEY, CDR2 SMNVEV (reference sequence).

Here the CDR3 DNA reads TGTGCCAGCAGCCATCCGGGACAGGGGGACAATGAGCAGTTCTTC. This sequence encodes CASSHPGQGDNEQFF. The rearrangement links TRBV4-2 to TRBJ2-1, with 11 bases aligning to TRBD1. The length of the CDR3 is 15 residues. In germline, CDR1 is LGHNA, CDR2 YNFKEQ. The trim removed 3 bases at V and 5 bases at J, leaving 3 bases unmatched.

This chain links TRBV20-1 with TRBJ1-2, with D unclear. Between the trimmed V and J ends, which lost 2 bases and 4 bases, there was a span of 11 bases. This CDR3 has 13 amino acids. Germline V gene data show CDR1 as DFQATT and CDR2 as SNEGSKA (reference sequence). CDR3 sequence reads: CSARISRSYGYTF. The DNA for the CDR3 is TGCAGTGCTAGAATAAGCAGAAGCTATGGCTACACCTTC.

This clonotype came up a few times. The chain combines TRBV10-3 with TRBJ2-3, with D hard to call. The V and J ends lost 4 bases and 1 base respectively, with 6 bases between them. This CDR3 spans 13 amino acids. Germline V CDR1 and CDR2: ENHRY, SYGVKD. CDR3 protein: CAISVSRTDTQYF. The CDR3 nucleotides read TGTGCCATCAGTGTGTCCCGCACAGATACGCAGTATTTT.

A few counts support this clonotype. The genes are TRBV4-3 and TRBJ2-3; maybe TRBD2 (6 bases). V shed 0 bases and J shed 3 bases, with 13 bases lying between them. The CDR3 contains 16 residues. Germline CDR1 and CDR2: LGHNA and YSLEER. CDR3 region: CASSQESASATDTQYF. In DNA form, the CDR3 reads TGCGCCAGCAGCCAAGAATCGGCTAGCGCAACAGATACGCAGTATTTT.

This chain connects TRBV29-1 to TRBJ2-1; 13 nucleotides align to TRBD2. CDR1 is SQVTM, CDR2 ANQGSEA, per germline. Trimming at V came to 7 bases and at J to 2 bases, leaving 8 bases not matched to a gene. This CDR3 region has 16 residues. The CDR3 region is CSARTSGSIAYNEQFF. The CDR3, as DNA: TGCAGCGCGCGGACTAGCGGGAGTATCGCCTACAATGAGCAGTTCTTC.